These 30 T cell receptor beta chains were all obtained from the same sample, sequenced in a study of T cell responses to AZD1222 COVID-19 vaccine. Measured with immunoSEQ multiplex PCR; TCRdb has only the in-frame clones, and not every one. The profile covers tens of thousands of clones, with approximately 91% appearing a single time and roughly 7% taken by the ten largest. Sequences were derived from peripheral blood, sampled on day 0 of AZD1222 vaccination. These receptors all stem from an adult in good health.

The CDR3 DNA is TGCGCCAGCAGGTCAGGGGACAAGCCAAATGAGCAGTTCTTC. Translation gives CASRSGDKPNEQFF. The gene calls are TRBV10-2 and TRBJ2-1, with D perhaps TRBD1 (6 bases). Germline V gene lookup returns CDR1 WSHSY and CDR2 SAAADI. The germline V and J ends were trimmed by 6 bases and 7 bases, with 16 bases remaining between them. CDR3 length: 14 residues.

This clone was recorded only once. V is TRBV18 and J is TRBJ2-3, with 8 bases matching TRBD1. The CDR3 consists of 15 residues. CDR1 is KGHSH and CDR2 is LQKENI in the germline V gene. V lost 3 bases and J lost 2; bases outside the gene matches: 4. This CDR3 reads CASSPGQVATDTQYF. The CDR3 DNA follows: TGTGCCAGCTCACCGGGACAGGTCGCCACAGATACGCAGTATTTT.

This chain connects TRBV24-1 to TRBJ2-7; D not resolved. CDR1 and CDR2 (germline): KGHDR, SFDVKD. The V gene lost 1 base and the J gene lost 7 bases, with 7 bases spanning the gap. The CDR3 contains 12 residues. For the CDR3, the DNA is TGTGCCACCAGTGATTTTCGAGGAGAGCAGTACTTC. Protein: CATSDFRGEQYF.

The chain recombines TRBV2 with TRBJ2-7, with a possible D match to TRBD1 (5 bases). Germline V CDR1 and CDR2: SNHLY, FYNNEI. The CDR3 covers 14 residues. V lost 5 bases, J lost 2 bases, and 13 bases lay in between. CDR3 nucleotides: TGTGCCAGCAGTCCTTCCCAGGGCCCCTACGAGCAGTACTTC. Amino acid sequence: CASSPSQGPYEQYF.

The genes are TRBV6-4 and TRBJ2-2; tentatively, D is TRBD1 (7 bases). Trimming removed 6 bases from V and 4 bases from J, with 12 bases in between. Germline V gene sequence: CDR1 MRHNA, CDR2 SNTAGT. This CDR3 is built from 14 residues. Written as DNA, the CDR3 is TGTGCCAGCAGCCTCCAGGGGGGCACCGGGGAGCTGTTTTTT. Its translation: CASSLQGGTGELFF.

The chain joins TRBV19 to TRBJ2-2; 7 nucleotides line up with TRBD1. The V segment lost 7 bases and the J segment 3 bases; nucleotides outside the gene matches: 5. Germline V gene lookup returns CDR1 LNHDA and CDR2 SQIVND (reference sequence). This CDR3 contains 14 residues. CDR3 sequence (DNA): TGTGCCAGTACCGGGACAGCGGACACCGGGGAGCTGTTTTTT. Translating it yields CASTGTADTGELFF.

The chain joins TRBV5-1 to TRBJ1-5, with 8 bases fitting TRBD1. Germline-derived CDR1 and CDR2 are SGHRS and YFSETQ. The CDR3 is made up of 15 amino acids. V was clipped by 2 bases and J by 5 bases; unmatched bases: 6. CDR3 bases: TGCGCCAGCAGCTTCGGACAGGGCGTAGATCAGCCCCAGCATTTT. This gives the protein CASSFGQGVDQPQHF.

Notes on this clone: The same CDR3 also results from other DNA sequences found in this sample. The CDR3 nucleotides read TGTGCCAGCAGTTTCGGAGGCGGCACTGAAGCTTTCTTT. Its protein is CASSFGGGTEAFF. The chain uses TRBV27 and TRBJ1-1, with unresolved D. V was clipped by 3 bases and J by 4 bases, with 9 bases between them. CDR1 and CDR2 (germline): MNHEY, SMNVEV (reference sequence). CDR3 length: 13 residues.

J is TRBJ1-3 and V is TRBV5-1; D gene unclear. Germline CDR1 reads SGHRS; CDR2 reads YFSETQ. Trimming left V 4 bases short and J 10 bases short, with 9 bases between. This CDR3 is built from 11 residues. The DNA of the CDR3 is TGCGCCAGCAGCGCCGACGGGACCATATATTTT. Its translation is CASSADGTIYF.

The chain combines TRBV7-9 with TRBJ2-7, with 12 bases fitting TRBD2. This CDR3 region has 14 residues. Losses at the gene ends were 4 bases for V and 5 bases for J; bases not matched to a gene: 3. Germline values: CDR1 SEHNR, CDR2 FQNEAQ (reference sequence). The CDR3 protein is CASSSSGRADEQYF. In DNA form, the CDR3 reads TGTGCCAGCAGCTCTAGCGGGAGGGCGGACGAGCAGTACTTC.

This chain links TRBV7-9 with TRBJ2-1, with TRBD1 matching 8 bases. Looked up from germline, CDR1 is SEHNR and CDR2 is FQNEAQ (reference sequence). J was trimmed by 6 bases and V by 6 bases; bases with no gene match: 7. The CDR3 sequence is 14 residues long. This CDR3 is CASSHTGGSNEQFF. The CDR3 nucleotides are TGTGCCAGCAGTCATACAGGGGGTTCCAATGAGCAGTTCTTC.

The chain's CDR3 is CASSGTGDTQYF. The CDR3, as DNA: TGTGCCAGCAGTGGGACAGGTGATACGCAGTATTTT. The chain links TRBV25-1 to TRBJ2-3, with TRBD1 matching over 7 bases. Germline V gene data show CDR1 as MGHDK and CDR2 as SYGVNS. The CDR3 is 12 residues long. V trimming: 4 bases; J trimming: 6 bases; junction bases outside the gene matches: 1. Full variable domain (rest looked up from reference TRBV25-1 and TRBJ2-3): EADIYQTPRYLVIGTGKKITLECSQTMGHDKMYWYQQDPGMELHLIHYSYGVNSTEKGDLSSESTVSRIRTEHFPLTLESARPSHTSQYLCASSGTGDTQYFGPGTRLTVL.

The V gene is TRBV4-2, the J gene TRBJ2-6, with 9 bases lining up with TRBD1. The CDR3 runs to 18 residues. The trim removed 4 bases at V and 1 base at J, leaving 8 bases unmatched. The germline V gene has CDR1 LGHNA and CDR2 YNFKEQ. CDR3 sequence: CASSLTGTGPSGANVLTF. CDR3 nucleotide sequence: TGTGCCAGCAGCCTAACCGGGACAGGGCCTTCTGGGGCCAACGTCCTGACTTTC.

There are a few counts of this clone. The J gene is TRBJ2-2, the V gene TRBV10-1, with 13 bases lining up with TRBD2. Trimming removed 6 bases from V and 4 bases from J; junction bases left unmatched: 8. This CDR3 comprises 17 residues. CDR1 WNHNN and CDR2 SYGVQD come from the germline V gene (reference sequence). CDR3 sequence (DNA): TGCGCCAGCAGCCAGACTTGGACTAGCGGGGGCACCGGGGAGCTGTTTTTT. Amino acid sequence: CASSQTWTSGGTGELFF.

The chain uses TRBV10-2 and TRBJ2-7; D assignment may be TRBD1 or TRBD2 (5 bases each). CDR3 length: 13 amino acids. CDR1 is WSHSY and CDR2 is SAAADI in the germline V gene. V gave up 5 bases and J gave up 4 bases, with 12 bases separating them. As DNA, the CDR3 is TGCGCCAGCAGTACCGGGACGGATTACGAGCAGTACTTC. Translation: CASSTGTDYEQYF.

This chain links TRBV13 with TRBJ2-3; no clear D. Germline lookup yields CDR1 PRHDT and CDR2 FYEKMQ (reference sequence). There are 18 residues in the CDR3. V lost 4 bases, J lost 1 base, and 21 bases lay in between. CDR3 loop: CASSYGLFSITGTDTQYF. The CDR3 DNA follows: TGTGCCAGCAGCTACGGTCTATTTTCGATTACTGGCACAGATACGCAGTATTTT.

The V call is TRBV12-5, the J call TRBJ1-2; no clear D. This CDR3 has 12 residues. CDR1 and CDR2 (germline): LGHNT, FRNRAP. Trimming pared 3 bases from V and 7 bases from J, leaving 9 bases between. This CDR3 reads CASGFPLSGYTF. CDR3 DNA: TGTGCTAGTGGTTTCCCCCTCTCTGGCTACACCTTC.

The chain uses TRBV3-1 (or the pseudogene TRBV3-2) and TRBJ2-2, with D tentatively TRBD2 (6 bases). The V gene's germline CDR1 is LGHDT and CDR2 YNNKEL (reference sequence). With 5 bases removed from V and 1 base from J, the gap between germline ends came to 8 bases. The CDR3 is made up of 14 amino acids. CDR3 DNA sequence: TGTGCCAGCAGCGGGACTCGGAACACCGGGGAGCTGTTTTTT. Translating gives CASSGTRNTGELFF.

Only a few counts were recorded for this clone. V gene TRBV7-8 combines with J gene TRBJ1-1; D gene unclear. Germline loops: CDR1 SGHVS, CDR2 FQNEAQ. This CDR3 contains 13 residues. V lost 3 bases, J lost 4 bases, and 9 bases lay in between. CDR3 sequence (DNA): TGTGCCAGCAGCTTTGGGCTGACCACTGAAGCTTTCTTT. Amino acid sequence: CASSFGLTTEAFF.

This chain links TRBV19 with TRBJ2-3; 10 bases line up with TRBD1. With V trimmed by 7 bases and J by 2 bases, 6 bases remained unmatched. The CDR3 runs to 15 residues. CDR1 LNHDA and CDR2 SQIVND come from the germline V gene (reference sequence). CDR3 nucleotide sequence: TGTGCCAGTACCAGGGACAGGGGATTCACAGATACGCAGTATTTT. Residues: CASTRDRGFTDTQYF. Drawing the rest from reference TRBV19 and TRBJ2-3, the complete variable domain is DGGITQSPKYLFRKEGQNVTLSCEQNLNHDAMYWYRQDPGQGLRLIYYSQIVNDFQKGDIAEGYSVSREKKESFPLTVTSAQKNPTAFYLCASTRDRGFTDTQYFGPGTRLTVL.

The chain uses TRBV7-2 and TRBJ2-3; 10 nucleotides agree with TRBD2. There are 16 residues in the CDR3. After removal of 3 bases from V and 1 base from J, the junction contained 4 bases not matched to a gene. Germline V gene lookup returns CDR1 SGHTA and CDR2 FQGNSA. The CDR3 loop reads CASSFGTSVRTDTQYF. For the CDR3, the DNA is TGTGCCAGCAGCTTTGGGACTAGCGTCCGCACAGATACGCAGTATTTT.

V and J are TRBV5-5 and TRBJ2-7; D unclear. Trimming pared 0 bases from V and 7 bases from J, leaving 17 bases between. The germline V gene encodes CDR1 SGHKS and CDR2 YYEKEE (reference sequence). The CDR3 extends over 15 amino acids. In DNA, the CDR3 is TGTGCCAGCAGCTTGGTCAGGTCCCCATTTGGGGAGCAGTACTTC. Amino acids: CASSLVRSPFGEQYF.

The chain employs TRBV6-6 and TRBJ2-7; TRBD1 is a possible D gene (6 bases). With 6 bases removed from V and 2 bases from J, the gap between germline ends came to 8 bases. Per germline, CDR1 MNHNY and CDR2 SVGAGI (reference sequence). There are 12 residues in the CDR3. Written as DNA, the CDR3 is TGTGCCAGCAGCCAGGGGCCCTACGAGCAGTACTTC. It yields the protein CASSQGPYEQYF.

The chain employs TRBV3-1 (or the pseudogene TRBV3-2) and TRBJ1-1; D unresolved. Trimming took off 3 bases at V and 5 bases at J, with 10 bases between the two ends. The germline V gene has CDR1 LGHDT and CDR2 YNNKEL (reference sequence). The CDR3 has 13 amino acids. The CDR3 sequence is CASSQSPGTEAFF. The CDR3 DNA is TGTGCCAGCAGCCAGTCCCCCGGAACTGAAGCTTTCTTT.

The chain combines TRBV3-1 (or the pseudogene TRBV3-2) with TRBJ1-4; D unresolved. V was trimmed by 0 bases and J by 8 bases, leaving 10 bases between them. Germline CDR1 and CDR2: LGHDT and YNNKEL (reference sequence). This CDR3 is built from 14 residues. CDR3 DNA: TGTGCCAGCAGCCAAGATAGGTTTGGCGAAAAACTGTTTTTT. Translation gives CASSQDRFGEKLFF.

CDR3 DNA sequence: TGTGCCATCGCGAGGCAGGGATATAACACTGAAGCTTTCTTT. Encoded protein: CAIARQGYNTEAFF. The V gene is TRBV10-3, the J gene TRBJ1-1; D might be TRBD1 (5 bases). The V gene lost 8 bases and the J gene lost 2 bases, with 15 bases spanning the gap. Looked up from germline, CDR1 is ENHRY and CDR2 is SYGVKD. CDR3 length equals 14 residues.

This chain links TRBV28 with TRBJ1-4; no reliable D call. Trimming took off 4 bases at V and 8 bases at J, with 14 bases between the two ends. There are 14 residues in the CDR3. Germline-derived CDR1 and CDR2 are MDHEN and SYDVKM. Here the CDR3 DNA reads TGTGCCAGCAGTTCACTCGGGCTAGACGAAAAACTGTTTTTT. Its protein is CASSSLGLDEKLFF.

This clone was seen a handful of times. The rearrangement links TRBV10-3 to TRBJ2-7; no definite D call. V lost 6 bases, J lost 2 bases, and 17 bases lay in between. Germline CDR1 is ENHRY and CDR2 is SYGVKD. The CDR3 is 15 amino acids. The CDR3 region is CAISDPTSHPYEQYF. The CDR3 DNA reads TGTGCCATCAGCGATCCGACATCACATCCCTACGAGCAGTACTTC.

The rearrangement links TRBV10-2 to TRBJ1-4; 8 bases fit TRBD1. The V gene end was trimmed by 7 bases and the J gene end by 5 bases; junction bases not matched to a gene: 3. CDR3 length: 13 amino acids. From germline, CDR1 is WSHSY and CDR2 SAAADI. The CDR3 DNA sequence: TGCGCCAGCACCCGACAGGGGAATGAAAAACTGTTTTTT. This translates into CASTRQGNEKLFF.

This clone has only one observation. V is TRBV5-1 and J is TRBJ2-7, with D perhaps TRBD1 (5 bases). The length of the CDR3 is 14 residues. Germline lookup yields CDR1 SGHRS and CDR2 YFSETQ. Trimming left V 4 bases short and J 2 bases short, with 13 bases between. CDR3 sequence (DNA): TGCGCCAGCAGCCCCCAGGACATCCCCTACGAGCAGTACTTC. Protein product: CASSPQDIPYEQYF.